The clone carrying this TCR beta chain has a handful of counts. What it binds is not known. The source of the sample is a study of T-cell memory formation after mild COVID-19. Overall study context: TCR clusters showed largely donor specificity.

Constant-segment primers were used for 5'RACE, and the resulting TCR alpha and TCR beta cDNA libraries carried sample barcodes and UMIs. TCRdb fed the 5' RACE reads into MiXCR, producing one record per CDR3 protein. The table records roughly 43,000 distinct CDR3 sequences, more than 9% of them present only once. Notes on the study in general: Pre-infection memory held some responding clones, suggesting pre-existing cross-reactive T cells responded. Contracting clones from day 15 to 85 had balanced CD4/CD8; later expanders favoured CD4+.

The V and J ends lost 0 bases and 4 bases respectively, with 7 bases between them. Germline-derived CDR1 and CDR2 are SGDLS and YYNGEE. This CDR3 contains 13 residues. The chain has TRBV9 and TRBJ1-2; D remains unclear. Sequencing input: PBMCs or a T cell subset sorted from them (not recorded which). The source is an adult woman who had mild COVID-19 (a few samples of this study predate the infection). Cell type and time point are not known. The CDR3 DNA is TGTGCCAGCAGCGTAGAGATAGGCTATGGCTACACCTTC. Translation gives CASSVEIGYGYTF.